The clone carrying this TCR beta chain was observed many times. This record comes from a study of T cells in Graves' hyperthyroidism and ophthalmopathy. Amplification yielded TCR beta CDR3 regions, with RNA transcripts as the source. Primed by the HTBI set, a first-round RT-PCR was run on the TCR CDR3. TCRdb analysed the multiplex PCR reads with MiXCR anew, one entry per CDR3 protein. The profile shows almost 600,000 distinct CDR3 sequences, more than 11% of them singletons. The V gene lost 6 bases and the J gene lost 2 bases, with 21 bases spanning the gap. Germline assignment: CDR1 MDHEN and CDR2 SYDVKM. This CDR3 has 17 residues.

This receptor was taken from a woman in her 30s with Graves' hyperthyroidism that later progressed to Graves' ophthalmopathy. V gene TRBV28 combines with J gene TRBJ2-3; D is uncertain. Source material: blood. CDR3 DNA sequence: TGTGCCAGCAGACACCGAGTAGAGGATACCTCCACAGATACGCAGTATTTT. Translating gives CASRHRVEDTSTDTQYF.